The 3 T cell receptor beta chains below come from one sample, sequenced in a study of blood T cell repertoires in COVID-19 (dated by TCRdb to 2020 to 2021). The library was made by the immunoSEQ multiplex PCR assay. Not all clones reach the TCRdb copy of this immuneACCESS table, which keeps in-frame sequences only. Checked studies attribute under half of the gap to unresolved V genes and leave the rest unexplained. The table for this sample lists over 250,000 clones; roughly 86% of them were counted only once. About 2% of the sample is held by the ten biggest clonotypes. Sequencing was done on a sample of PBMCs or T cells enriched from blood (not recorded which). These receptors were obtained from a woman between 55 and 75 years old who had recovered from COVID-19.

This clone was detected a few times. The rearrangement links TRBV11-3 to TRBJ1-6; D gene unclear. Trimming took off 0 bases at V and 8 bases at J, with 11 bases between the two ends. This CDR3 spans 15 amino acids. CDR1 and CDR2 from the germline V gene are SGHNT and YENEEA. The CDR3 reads CASSLESAGDSPLHF. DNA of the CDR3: TGTGCCAGCAGCTTAGAATCAGCAGGCGATTCACCCCTCCACTTT.

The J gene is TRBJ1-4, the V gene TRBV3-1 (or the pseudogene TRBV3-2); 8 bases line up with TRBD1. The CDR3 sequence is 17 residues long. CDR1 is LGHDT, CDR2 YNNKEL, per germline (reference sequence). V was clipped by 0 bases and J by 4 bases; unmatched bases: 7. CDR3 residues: CASSQEITGGDNEKLFF. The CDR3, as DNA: TGTGCCAGCAGCCAAGAAATCACAGGGGGGGATAATGAAAAACTGTTTTTT.

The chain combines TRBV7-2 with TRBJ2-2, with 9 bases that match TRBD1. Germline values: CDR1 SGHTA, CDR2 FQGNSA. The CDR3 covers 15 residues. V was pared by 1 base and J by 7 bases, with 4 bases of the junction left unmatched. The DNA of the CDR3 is TGTGCCAGCAGCTTAGGGACAGGGGCGGTCGGGGAGCTGTTTTTT. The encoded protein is CASSLGTGAVGELFF.